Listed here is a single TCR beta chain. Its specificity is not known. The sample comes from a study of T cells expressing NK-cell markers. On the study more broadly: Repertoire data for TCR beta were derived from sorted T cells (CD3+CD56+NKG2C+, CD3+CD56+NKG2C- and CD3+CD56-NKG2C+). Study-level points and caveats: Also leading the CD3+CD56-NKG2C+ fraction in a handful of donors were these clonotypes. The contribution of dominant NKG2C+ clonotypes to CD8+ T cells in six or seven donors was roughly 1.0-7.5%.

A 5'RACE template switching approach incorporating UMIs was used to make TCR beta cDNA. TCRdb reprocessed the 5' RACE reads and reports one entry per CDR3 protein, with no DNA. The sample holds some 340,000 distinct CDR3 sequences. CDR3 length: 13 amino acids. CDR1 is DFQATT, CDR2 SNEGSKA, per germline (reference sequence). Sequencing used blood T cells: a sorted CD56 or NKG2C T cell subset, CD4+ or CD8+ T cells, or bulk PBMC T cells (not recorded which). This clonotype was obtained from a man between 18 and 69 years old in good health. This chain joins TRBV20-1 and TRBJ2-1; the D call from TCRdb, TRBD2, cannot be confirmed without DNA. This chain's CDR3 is CSAGGLPVGEQFF.